A selection of T cell receptor beta chains follows, all from one sample in a study of CD8 T cells in ankylosing spondylitis. TCRdb re-called the 5' RACE reads with MiXCR, one entry per CDR3 protein. The table records 400,000 to 450,000 distinct CDR3 sequences, more than 15% of them present only once. The sequencing input was blood, either unsorted or a sorted T cell fraction (not recorded which). The receptors come from a male donor with ankylosing spondylitis. Each CDR3 is given with its conserved first and last residue. Each record gives: D gene, V gene, clone size, CDR3 length, J gene, CDR3 DNA, CDR3 protein. D genes are given only for firm matches. Some rows have no size entry. The others give once, few or many, or a class for an expanded clone.

D gene: .; V gene: TRBV6-2/TRBV6-3; clone size: .; CDR3 length: 15; J gene: TRBJ1-2; CDR3 DNA: TGTGCCAGCAGTACCAGGGGTTATACTAACTATGGCTACACCTTC; CDR3 protein: CASSTRGYTNYGYTF
D gene: .; V gene: TRBV5-1; clone size: few; CDR3 length: 16; J gene: TRBJ1-1; CDR3 DNA: TGCGCCAGCAGCCCGAACGTCCAGGGAGGGAACACTGAAGCTTTCTTT; CDR3 protein: CASSPNVQGGNTEAFF
D gene: .; V gene: TRBV3-1; clone size: once; CDR3 length: 13; J gene: TRBJ1-1; CDR3 DNA: TGTGCCAGCAGAATAGGTGGGAACACTGAAGCTTTCTTT; CDR3 protein: CASRIGGNTEAFF
D gene: .; V gene: TRBV3-1; clone size: .; CDR3 length: 13; J gene: TRBJ2-1; CDR3 DNA: TGTGCCAGCAGCCTAGGGACCTCCAATGAGCAGTTCTTC; CDR3 protein: CASSLGTSNEQFF
D gene: .; V gene: TRBV5-1; clone size: .; CDR3 length: 14; J gene: TRBJ1-4; CDR3 DNA: TGCGCCAGCGGTCGGCAGGGGTCGGATGAAAAACTGTTTTTT; CDR3 protein: CASGRQGSDEKLFF
D gene: .; V gene: TRBV29-1; clone size: .; CDR3 length: 11; J gene: TRBJ2-5; CDR3 DNA: TGCAGCGTGACCCTCAAGGCCCGTGCACACTTC; CDR3 protein: CSVTLKARAHF
D gene: .; V gene: TRBV20-1; clone size: many; CDR3 length: 13; J gene: TRBJ1-5; CDR3 DNA: TGCAGTGCTAGCGGCAGGGAAAGTCAGCCCCAGCATTTT; CDR3 protein: CSASGRESQPQHF
D gene: .; V gene: TRBV7-9; clone size: many; CDR3 length: 17; J gene: TRBJ1-2; CDR3 DNA: TGTGCCAGCAGCTTAGCGGCGGCAAGGGACTCTCGCTATGGCTACACCTTC; CDR3 protein: CASSLAAARDSRYGYTF
D gene: TRBD1; V gene: TRBV5-1; clone size: .; CDR3 length: 15; J gene: TRBJ2-1; CDR3 DNA: TGCGCCAGCAGCTCCGGGACAGGGTATTACAATGAGCAGTTCTTC; CDR3 protein: CASSSGTGYYNEQFF
D gene: TRBD1; V gene: TRBV27; clone size: .; CDR3 length: 18; J gene: TRBJ2-6; CDR3 DNA: TGTGCCAGCAGTTTATCGTACAGGGGAACAGCTGGGGCCAACGTCCTGACTTTC; CDR3 protein: CASSLSYRGTAGANVLTF
D gene: .; V gene: TRBV12-3/TRBV12-4; clone size: many; CDR3 length: 15; J gene: TRBJ2-1; CDR3 DNA: TGTGCCAGCACCAGAGCTGATCAGTCCTCTGGGGAGCAGTTCTTC; CDR3 protein: CASTRADQSSGEQFF
D gene: TRBD1; V gene: TRBV7-9; clone size: few; CDR3 length: 13; J gene: TRBJ1-2; CDR3 DNA: TGTGCCAGCAGCCGGACAGGGTATAGTGGCTACACCTTC; CDR3 protein: CASSRTGYSGYTF
D gene: TRBD2; V gene: TRBV20-1; clone size: .; CDR3 length: 15; J gene: TRBJ2-1; CDR3 DNA: TGCAGTGCTAGTCCTGCTAGCGGGGGGGCCAATGAGCAGTTCTTC; CDR3 protein: CSASPASGGANEQFF
D gene: TRBD1; V gene: TRBV12-3/TRBV12-4; clone size: once; CDR3 length: 15; J gene: TRBJ1-1; CDR3 DNA: TGTGCCAGCAGTCCCCACAGGGGGCAGAGCACTGAAGCTTTCTTT; CDR3 protein: CASSPHRGQSTEAFF
D gene: .; V gene: TRBV12-3/TRBV12-4; clone size: .; CDR3 length: 16; J gene: TRBJ2-3; CDR3 DNA: TGTGCCAGCAGTTTTTATGGGTCCTCAAGAACAGATACGCAGTATTTT; CDR3 protein: CASSFYGSSRTDTQYF
D gene: TRBD1; V gene: TRBV27; clone size: few; CDR3 length: 16; J gene: TRBJ2-1; CDR3 DNA: TGTGCCAGCAGTCCTGCCGGGACAGCCTGGGGGAATGAGCAGTTCTTC; CDR3 protein: CASSPAGTAWGNEQFF
D gene: .; V gene: TRBV24-1; clone size: few; CDR3 length: 13; J gene: TRBJ2-5; CDR3 DNA: TGTGCCACCAGTGAACCTCCTGGGGAGACCCAGTACTTC; CDR3 protein: CATSEPPGETQYF
D gene: .; V gene: TRBV5-1; clone size: few; CDR3 length: 14; J gene: TRBJ1-4; CDR3 DNA: TGCGCCAGCAGGGACAGAGGAACTAATGAAAAACTGTTTTTT; CDR3 protein: CASRDRGTNEKLFF
D gene: .; V gene: TRBV20-1; clone size: .; CDR3 length: 14; J gene: TRBJ2-2; CDR3 DNA: TGCAGTGGGGGGGACACCAAAAGGACTGGGGAGCTGTTTTTT; CDR3 protein: CSGGDTKRTGELFF
D gene: TRBD1; V gene: TRBV2; clone size: few; CDR3 length: 14; J gene: TRBJ1-2; CDR3 DNA: TGTGCCAGCAAATGGACAGGGGCTAACTATGGCTACACCTTC; CDR3 protein: CASKWTGANYGYTF
D gene: .; V gene: TRBV7-2; clone size: .; CDR3 length: 16; J gene: TRBJ1-4; CDR3 DNA: TGTGCCAGCAGCTTAGAAGTAGGCAGGGCAGGTGAAAAACTGTTTTTT; CDR3 protein: CASSLEVGRAGEKLFF
D gene: TRBD1; V gene: TRBV28; clone size: .; CDR3 length: 13; J gene: TRBJ2-7; CDR3 DNA: TGTGCCACCTCGACAGGGGGTAGGTACGAGCAGTACTTC; CDR3 protein: CATSTGGRYEQYF
D gene: .; V gene: TRBV9; clone size: .; CDR3 length: 15; J gene: TRBJ2-1; CDR3 DNA: TGTGCCAGCAGCGTAGCTAGTATAATGTGGAATGAGCAGTTCTTC; CDR3 protein: CASSVASIMWNEQFF
D gene: .; V gene: TRBV5-1; clone size: few; CDR3 length: 14; J gene: TRBJ1-2; CDR3 DNA: TGCGCCAGCAGCTTGGTAGCCAGGACTAATGGCTACACCTTC; CDR3 protein: CASSLVARTNGYTF
D gene: TRBD1; V gene: TRBV6-5; clone size: .; CDR3 length: 16; J gene: TRBJ2-1; CDR3 DNA: TGTGCCAGCAGTTACTCCAAGGGACAGGCTAACAATGAGCAGTTCTTC; CDR3 protein: CASSYSKGQANNEQFF
D gene: .; V gene: TRBV29-1; clone size: .; CDR3 length: 14; J gene: TRBJ2-2; CDR3 DNA: TGCAGCGTTCGACGGACTCAGAGGGGCGGGGAGCTGTTTTTT; CDR3 protein: CSVRRTQRGGELFF
D gene: TRBD2; V gene: TRBV4-2; clone size: .; CDR3 length: 17; J gene: TRBJ2-3; CDR3 DNA: TGTGCCAGCAGCCAAGCCCGGGGACTAGCGGGAGGTGATACGCAGTATTTT; CDR3 protein: CASSQARGLAGGDTQYF
D gene: .; V gene: TRBV5-1; clone size: few; CDR3 length: 13; J gene: TRBJ2-1; CDR3 DNA: TGCGCCAGCAGCTTGGTAGTAGCCAATGAGCAGTTCTTC; CDR3 protein: CASSLVVANEQFF